These T cell receptor beta chains were read from a single sample in a study of graft-versus-host responses after intestinal transplantation. Here immunoSEQ multiplex PCR was the method, and the copy in TCRdb shows in-frame clones only, minus some. The table lists 81,000 or so clones, about 93% of them singletons. No antigen has been assigned to these receptors. This specimen was unstimulated CD8+ T cells sorted from spleen or lymph node cells, taken before transplant. These receptor sequences come from a human donor who was the organ donor for an intestinal transplant. Both conserved end residues are part of each CDR3. Each record gives: D gene, clone size, V gene, J gene, CDR3 protein, CDR3 DNA. The D gene is left open where the match is weak. Expanded clones get a size class; other rows say once, few or many, or leave the size out.

d_call: TRBD1
clone_size: -
v_call: TRBV13
j_call: TRBJ2-5
cdr3_aa: CASRDGQGQETQYF
cdr3_nt: TGTGCCAGCAGGGACGGACAGGGTCAAGAGACCCAGTACTTC

d_call: -
clone_size: -
v_call: TRBV9
j_call: TRBJ2-2
cdr3_aa: CASSGDYGELFF
cdr3_nt: TGTGCCAGCAGCGGCGACTACGGGGAGCTGTTTTTT

d_call: -
clone_size: -
v_call: TRBV2
j_call: TRBJ2-1
cdr3_aa: CASNGRYNEQFF
cdr3_nt: TGTGCCAGCAATGGCCGCTACAATGAGCAGTTCTTC

d_call: -
clone_size: -
v_call: TRBV7-6
j_call: TRBJ1-3
cdr3_aa: CASSRGTGNTIYF
cdr3_nt: TGTGCCAGCAGCCGAGGAACTGGAAACACCATATATTTT

d_call: -
clone_size: -
v_call: TRBV2
j_call: TRBJ1-5
cdr3_aa: CASSAGGDRNQPQHF
cdr3_nt: TGTGCCAGCAGTGCCGGGGGGGACCGCAATCAGCCCCAGCATTTT

d_call: -
clone_size: -
v_call: TRBV4-2
j_call: TRBJ1-5
cdr3_aa: CASSQGYRVPSETQHF
cdr3_nt: TGTGCCAGCAGCCAAGGGTACCGGGTCCCATCAGAGACCCAGCATTTT

d_call: TRBD1
clone_size: -
v_call: TRBV4-3
j_call: TRBJ2-3
cdr3_aa: CASSQDLGQGATDTQYF
cdr3_nt: TGCGCCAGCAGCCAAGATTTAGGGCAGGGGGCAACAGATACGCAGTATTTT

d_call: TRBD1
clone_size: -
v_call: TRBV4-1
j_call: TRBJ2-5
cdr3_aa: CASTPGRGGSSETQYF
cdr3_nt: TGCGCCAGCACACCGGGGCGAGGGGGCTCGTCGGAGACCCAGTACTTC

d_call: -
clone_size: -
v_call: TRBV7-2
j_call: TRBJ2-1
cdr3_aa: CASSLGGGTEQFF
cdr3_nt: TGTGCCAGCAGCCTGGGGGGTGGTACTGAGCAGTTCTTC

d_call: TRBD1
clone_size: -
v_call: TRBV27
j_call: TRBJ1-5
cdr3_aa: CASSLRTGGIQPQHF
cdr3_nt: TGTGCCAGCAGTTTAAGAACAGGGGGAATTCAGCCCCAGCATTTT

d_call: -
clone_size: -
v_call: TRBV4-3
j_call: TRBJ1-2
cdr3_aa: CASSQGLAGYGYTF
cdr3_nt: TGCGCCAGCAGCCAAGGCTTGGCAGGCTATGGCTACACCTTC

d_call: -
clone_size: -
v_call: TRBV11-2
j_call: TRBJ2-1
cdr3_aa: CASSFINEQFF
cdr3_nt: TGTGCCAGCAGCTTTATCAATGAGCAGTTCTTC

d_call: -
clone_size: -
v_call: TRBV11-2
j_call: TRBJ2-2
cdr3_aa: CATPKGPTWGTGELFF
cdr3_nt: TGTGCCACCCCAAAGGGGCCCACCTGGGGCACCGGGGAGCTGTTTTTT

d_call: TRBD2
clone_size: -
v_call: TRBV7-9
j_call: TRBJ2-5
cdr3_aa: CASSLASGRVVQETQYF
cdr3_nt: TGTGCCAGCAGCTTAGCTAGCGGGAGGGTTGTCCAAGAGACCCAGTACTTC

d_call: TRBD2
clone_size: -
v_call: TRBV19
j_call: TRBJ2-2
cdr3_aa: CASHYSGRRSGELFF
cdr3_nt: TGTGCCAGTCATTACAGCGGGAGGCGGTCCGGGGAGCTGTTTTTT

d_call: TRBD1
clone_size: once
v_call: TRBV6-4
j_call: TRBJ1-1
cdr3_aa: CASSDLATGGVDTEAFF
cdr3_nt: TGTGCCAGCAGTGACCTAGCGACAGGGGGCGTTGACACTGAAGCTTTCTTT

d_call: -
clone_size: -
v_call: TRBV10-3
j_call: TRBJ2-5
cdr3_aa: CAISENRYQETQYF
cdr3_nt: TGTGCCATCAGTGAGAACAGATACCAAGAGACCCAGTACTTC

d_call: -
clone_size: -
v_call: TRBV5-8
j_call: TRBJ1-1
cdr3_aa: CASSFRTVPTEAFF
cdr3_nt: TGTGCCAGCAGCTTTCGGACAGTCCCCACTGAAGCTTTCTTT

d_call: TRBD1
clone_size: -
v_call: TRBV11-2
j_call: TRBJ2-7
cdr3_aa: CASSSPGTGAYEQYF
cdr3_nt: TGTGCCAGCAGCTCCCCGGGGACAGGGGCCTACGAGCAGTACTTC

d_call: -
clone_size: -
v_call: TRBV28
j_call: TRBJ2-7
cdr3_aa: CAAEGTPTYEQYF
cdr3_nt: TGTGCCGCGGAGGGGACGCCGACCTACGAGCAGTACTTC